The sequence of this TCR beta chain was determined in a study of cytomegalovirus exposure and HLA in healthy donors. The V gene lost 0 bases and the J gene lost 7 bases, with 8 bases spanning the gap. From germline, CDR1 is SGDLS and CDR2 YYNGEE. This CDR3 has 14 residues. Amplification used 60 Vbeta primers and 13 Jbeta primers. The method was immunoSEQ multiplex PCR; TCRdb's version includes in-frame clones alone and lacks a portion of them. The sample contains 75,000 to 95,000 clones, less than 80% of which appear only once. The specimen sequenced was PBMCs. The rearrangement joins TRBV9 to TRBJ1-6, with D perhaps TRBD1 (6 bases). This receptor was taken from a woman between 45 and 60 years old in good health and CMV-seropositive. Written as DNA, the CDR3 is TGTGCCAGCAGCGTAGTTGGACAGAATTCACCCCTCCACTTT. It codes for CASSVVGQNSPLHF.